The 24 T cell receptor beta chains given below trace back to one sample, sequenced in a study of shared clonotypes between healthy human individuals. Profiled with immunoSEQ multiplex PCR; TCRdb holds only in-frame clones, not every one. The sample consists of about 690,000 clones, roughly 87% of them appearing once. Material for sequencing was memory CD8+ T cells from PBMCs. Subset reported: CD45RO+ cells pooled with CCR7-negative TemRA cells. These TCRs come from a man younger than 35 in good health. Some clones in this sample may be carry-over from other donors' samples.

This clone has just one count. The CDR3 sequence is CATGGTGGYQPQHF. CDR3 sequence (DNA): TGTGCCACCGGGGGGACAGGGGGATATCAGCCCCAGCATTTT. This chain joins TRBV6-5 and TRBJ1-5; 11 nucleotides match TRBD1. V shed 10 bases and J 5 bases; nucleotides not matched to a gene: 7. The CDR3 has 14 amino acids. CDR1 and CDR2 (germline): MNHEY, SVGAGI.

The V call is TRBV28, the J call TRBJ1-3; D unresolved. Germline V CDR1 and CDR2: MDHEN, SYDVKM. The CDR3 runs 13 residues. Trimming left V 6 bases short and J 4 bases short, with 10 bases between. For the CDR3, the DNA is TGTGCCAGCAGCCGCGCGGCGGGAAACACCATATATTTT. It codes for CASSRAAGNTIYF.

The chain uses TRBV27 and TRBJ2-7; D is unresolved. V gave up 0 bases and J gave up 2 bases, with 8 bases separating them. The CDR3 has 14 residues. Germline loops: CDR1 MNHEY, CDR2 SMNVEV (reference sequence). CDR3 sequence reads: CASSLSVQPYEQYF. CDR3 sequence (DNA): TGTGCCAGCAGTTTATCGGTTCAGCCCTACGAGCAGTACTTC.

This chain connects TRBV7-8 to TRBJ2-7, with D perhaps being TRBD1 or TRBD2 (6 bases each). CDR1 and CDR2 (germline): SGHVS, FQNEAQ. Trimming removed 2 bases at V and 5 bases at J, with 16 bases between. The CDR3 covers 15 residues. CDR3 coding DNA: TGTGCCAGCAGCTTATTGGGGGGCCATTTGGACGAGCAGTACTTC. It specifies CASSLLGGHLDEQYF.

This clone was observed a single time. The CDR3 DNA reads TGTGCCAGCAGCCGATTGGAGAGACCCGACACCGGGGAGCTGTTTTTT. Translation: CASSRLERPDTGELFF. The rearrangement joins TRBV11-2 to TRBJ2-2; D uncertain. The CDR3 sequence is 16 residues long. Trimming cost V 5 bases and J 3 bases, with 16 bases left between them. Germline lookup yields CDR1 SGHAT and CDR2 FQNNGV.

The CDR3 DNA reads TGTGCCAGCAGTGTATGGACAGCCTATGGCTACACCTTC. Translating gives CASSVWTAYGYTF. The chain is built from TRBV25-1 and TRBJ1-2, with D possibly TRBD1 on 6 matching bases. Germline CDR1 and CDR2: MGHDK and SYGVNS. V was clipped by 4 bases and J by 4 bases, with 10 bases between them. This CDR3 contains 13 residues.

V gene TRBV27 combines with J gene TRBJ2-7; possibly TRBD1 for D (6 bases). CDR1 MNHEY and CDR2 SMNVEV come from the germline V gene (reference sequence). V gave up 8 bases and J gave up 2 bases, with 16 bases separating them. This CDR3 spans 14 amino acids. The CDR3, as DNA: TGTGCCAGCTCCTCCCGGGGACATCCCTACGAGCAGTACTTC. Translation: CASSSRGHPYEQYF.

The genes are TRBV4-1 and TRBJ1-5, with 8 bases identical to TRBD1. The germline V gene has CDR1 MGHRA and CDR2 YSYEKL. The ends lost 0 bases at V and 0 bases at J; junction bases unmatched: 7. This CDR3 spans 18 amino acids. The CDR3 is CASSQDLQGAYSNQPQHF. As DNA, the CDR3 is TGCGCCAGCAGCCAAGATCTTCAGGGGGCGTATAGCAATCAGCCCCAGCATTTT.

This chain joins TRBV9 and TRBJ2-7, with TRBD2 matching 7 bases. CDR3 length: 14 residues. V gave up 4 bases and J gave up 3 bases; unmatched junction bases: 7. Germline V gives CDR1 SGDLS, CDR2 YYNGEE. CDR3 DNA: TGTGCCAGCAGCCCCGGTTGGGAGGGCTACGAGCAGTACTTC. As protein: CASSPGWEGYEQYF.

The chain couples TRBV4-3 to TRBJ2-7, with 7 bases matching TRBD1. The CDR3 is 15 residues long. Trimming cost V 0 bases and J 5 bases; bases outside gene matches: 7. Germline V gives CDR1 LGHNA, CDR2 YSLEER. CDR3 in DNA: TGCGCCAGCAGCCAAGATAGGAGCAGGGGGAACGAGCAGTACTTC. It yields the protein CASSQDRSRGNEQYF.

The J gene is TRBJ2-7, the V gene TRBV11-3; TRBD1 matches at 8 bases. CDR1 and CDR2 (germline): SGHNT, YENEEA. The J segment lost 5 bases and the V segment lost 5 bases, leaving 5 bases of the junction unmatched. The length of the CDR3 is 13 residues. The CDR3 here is CASSLDRVHEQYF. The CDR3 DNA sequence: TGTGCCAGCAGCCTGGACAGGGTCCACGAGCAGTACTTC.

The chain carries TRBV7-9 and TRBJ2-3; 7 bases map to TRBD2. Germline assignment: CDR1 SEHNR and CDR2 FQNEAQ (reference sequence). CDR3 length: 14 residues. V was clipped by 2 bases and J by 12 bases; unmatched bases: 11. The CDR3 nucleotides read TGTGCCAGCAGCTTAAGGGACTACCTCACCACCCAGTATTTT. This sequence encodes CASSLRDYLTTQYF.

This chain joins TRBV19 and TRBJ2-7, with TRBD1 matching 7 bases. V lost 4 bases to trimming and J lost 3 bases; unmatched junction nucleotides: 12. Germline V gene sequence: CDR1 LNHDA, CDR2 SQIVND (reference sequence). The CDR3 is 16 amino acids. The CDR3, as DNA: TGTGCCAGTAGTACTCCCCGTGGGACAGAAAACTACGAGCAGTACTTC. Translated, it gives CASSTPRGTENYEQYF. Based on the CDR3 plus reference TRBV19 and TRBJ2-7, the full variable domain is DGGITQSPKYLFRKEGQNVTLSCEQNLNHDAMYWYRQDPGQGLRLIYYSQIVNDFQKGDIAEGYSVSREKKESFPLTVTSAQKNPTAFYLCASSTPRGTENYEQYFGPGTRLTVT.

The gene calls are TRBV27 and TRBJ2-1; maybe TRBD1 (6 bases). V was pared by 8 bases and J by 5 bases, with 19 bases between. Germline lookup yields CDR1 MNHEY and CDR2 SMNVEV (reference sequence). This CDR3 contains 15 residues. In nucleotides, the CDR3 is TGTGCCAGCGACTCGAGGGGGAAAGGGGACAATGAGCAGTTCTTC. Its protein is CASDSRGKGDNEQFF.

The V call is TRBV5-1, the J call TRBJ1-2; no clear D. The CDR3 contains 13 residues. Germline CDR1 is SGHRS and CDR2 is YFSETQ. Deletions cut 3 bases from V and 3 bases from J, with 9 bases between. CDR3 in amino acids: CASSSPGHYGYTF. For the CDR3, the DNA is TGCGCCAGCAGCTCCCCGGGTCACTATGGCTACACCTTC.

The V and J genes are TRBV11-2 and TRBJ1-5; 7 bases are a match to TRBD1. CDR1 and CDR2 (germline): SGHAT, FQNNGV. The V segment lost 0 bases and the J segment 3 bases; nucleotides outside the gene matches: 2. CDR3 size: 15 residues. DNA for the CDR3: TGTGCCAGCAGCTTAGAGGGACAGATCAATCAGCCCCAGCATTTT. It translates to CASSLEGQINQPQHF.

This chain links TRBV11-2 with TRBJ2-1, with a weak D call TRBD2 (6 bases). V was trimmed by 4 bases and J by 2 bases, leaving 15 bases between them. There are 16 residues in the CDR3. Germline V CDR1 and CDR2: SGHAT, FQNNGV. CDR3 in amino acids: CASSSASSEAYNEQFF. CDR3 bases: TGTGCCAGCAGCTCGGCCTCTAGCGAAGCCTACAATGAGCAGTTCTTC.

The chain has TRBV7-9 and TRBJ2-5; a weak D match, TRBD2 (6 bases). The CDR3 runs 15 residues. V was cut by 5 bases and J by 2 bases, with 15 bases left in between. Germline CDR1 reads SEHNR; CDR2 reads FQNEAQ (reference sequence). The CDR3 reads CASSGMGTHQETQYF. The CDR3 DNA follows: TGTGCCAGCAGCGGTATGGGGACTCATCAAGAGACCCAGTACTTC.

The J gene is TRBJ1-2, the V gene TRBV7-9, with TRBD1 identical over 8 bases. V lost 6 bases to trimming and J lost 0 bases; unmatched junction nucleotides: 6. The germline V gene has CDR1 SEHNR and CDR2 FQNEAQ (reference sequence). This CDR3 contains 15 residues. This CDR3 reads CASRETGATNYGYTF. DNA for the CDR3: TGTGCCAGCAGGGAGACAGGGGCAACTAACTATGGCTACACCTTC.

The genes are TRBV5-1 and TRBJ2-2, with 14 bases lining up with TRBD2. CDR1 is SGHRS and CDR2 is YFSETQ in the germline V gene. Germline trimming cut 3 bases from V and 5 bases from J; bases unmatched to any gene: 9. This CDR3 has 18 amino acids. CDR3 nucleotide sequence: TGCGCCAGCAGCTGGGCCGGGACTAGCGGGAGTCGGACCGGGGAGCTGTTTTTT. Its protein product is CASSWAGTSGSRTGELFF.

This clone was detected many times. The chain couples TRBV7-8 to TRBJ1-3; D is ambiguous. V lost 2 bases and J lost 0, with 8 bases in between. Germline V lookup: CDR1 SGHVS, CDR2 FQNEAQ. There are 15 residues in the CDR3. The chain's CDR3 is CASSLNSGSGNTIYF. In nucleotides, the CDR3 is TGTGCCAGCAGCTTAAACTCTGGCTCTGGAAACACCATATATTTT.

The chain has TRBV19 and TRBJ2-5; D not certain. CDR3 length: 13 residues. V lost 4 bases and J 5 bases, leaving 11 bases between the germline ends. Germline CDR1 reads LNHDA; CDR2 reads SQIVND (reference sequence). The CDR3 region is CASSTQPWETQYF. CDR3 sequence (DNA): TGTGCCAGTAGTACACAGCCTTGGGAGACCCAGTACTTC. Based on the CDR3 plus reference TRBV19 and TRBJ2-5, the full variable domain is DGGITQSPKYLFRKEGQNVTLSCEQNLNHDAMYWYRQDPGQGLRLIYYSQIVNDFQKGDIAEGYSVSREKKESFPLTVTSAQKNPTAFYLCASSTQPWETQYFGPGTRLLVL.

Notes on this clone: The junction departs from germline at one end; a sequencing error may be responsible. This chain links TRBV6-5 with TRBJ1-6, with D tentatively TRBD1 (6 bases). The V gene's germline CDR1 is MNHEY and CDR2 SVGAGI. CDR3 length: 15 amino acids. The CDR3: CASSYGRGYSSPLHF. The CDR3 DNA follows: TGTGCCAGCAGTTACGGGAGGGGGTATAGTTCACCCCTCCACTTT.

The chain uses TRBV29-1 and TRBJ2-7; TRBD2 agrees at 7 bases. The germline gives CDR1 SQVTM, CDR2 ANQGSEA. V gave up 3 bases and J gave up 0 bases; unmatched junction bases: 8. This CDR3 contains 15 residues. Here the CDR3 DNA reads TGCAGCGTTGAGGTTGGGGGAGGGCTCTCCTACGAGCAGTACTTC. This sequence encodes CSVEVGGGLSYEQYF.